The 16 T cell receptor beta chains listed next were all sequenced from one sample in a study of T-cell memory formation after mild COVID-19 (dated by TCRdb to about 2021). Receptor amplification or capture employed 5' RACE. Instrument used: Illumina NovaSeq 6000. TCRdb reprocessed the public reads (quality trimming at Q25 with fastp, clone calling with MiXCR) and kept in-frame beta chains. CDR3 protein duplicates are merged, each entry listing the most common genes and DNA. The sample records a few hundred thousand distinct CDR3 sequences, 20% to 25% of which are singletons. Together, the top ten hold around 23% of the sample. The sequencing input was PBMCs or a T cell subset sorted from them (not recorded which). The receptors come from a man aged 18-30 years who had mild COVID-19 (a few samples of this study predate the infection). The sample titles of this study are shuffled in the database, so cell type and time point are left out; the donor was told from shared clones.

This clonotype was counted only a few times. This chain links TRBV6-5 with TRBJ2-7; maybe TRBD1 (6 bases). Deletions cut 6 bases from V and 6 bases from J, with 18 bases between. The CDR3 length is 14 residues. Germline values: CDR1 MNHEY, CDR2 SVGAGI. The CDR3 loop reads CASRRRDKGFEQYF. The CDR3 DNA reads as TGTGCCAGCAGACGACGGGACAAGGGTTTCGAGCAGTACTTC.

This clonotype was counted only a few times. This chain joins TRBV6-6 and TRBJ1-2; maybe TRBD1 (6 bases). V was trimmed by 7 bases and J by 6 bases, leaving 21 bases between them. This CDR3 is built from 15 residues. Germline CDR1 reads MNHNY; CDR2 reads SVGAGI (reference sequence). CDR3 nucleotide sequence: TGTGCCAGCACCGACGGAGGGGGGACATGGAATGGCTACACCTTC. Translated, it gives CASTDGGGTWNGYTF.

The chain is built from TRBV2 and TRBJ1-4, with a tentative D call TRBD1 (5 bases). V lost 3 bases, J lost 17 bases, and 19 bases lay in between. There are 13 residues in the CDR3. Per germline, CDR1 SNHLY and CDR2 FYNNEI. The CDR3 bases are TGTGCCAGCAGTGACGAGGTCCAGGGCCAGCCATTTTTT. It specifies CASSDEVQGQPFF.

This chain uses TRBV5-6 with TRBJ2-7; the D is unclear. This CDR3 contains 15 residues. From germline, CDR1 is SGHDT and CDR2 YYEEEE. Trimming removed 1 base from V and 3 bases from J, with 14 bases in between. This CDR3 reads CASSLYGPTNYEQYV. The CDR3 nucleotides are TGTGCCAGCAGCTTGTACGGCCCAACTAACTACGAGCAGTACGTC.

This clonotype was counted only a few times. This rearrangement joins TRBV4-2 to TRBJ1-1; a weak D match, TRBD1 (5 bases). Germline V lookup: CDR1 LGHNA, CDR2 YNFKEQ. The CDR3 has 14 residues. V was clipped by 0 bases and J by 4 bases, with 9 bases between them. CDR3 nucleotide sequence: TGTGCCAGCAGCCAAGAGGGGGTGCGCACTGAAGCTTTCTTT. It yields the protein CASSQEGVRTEAFF.

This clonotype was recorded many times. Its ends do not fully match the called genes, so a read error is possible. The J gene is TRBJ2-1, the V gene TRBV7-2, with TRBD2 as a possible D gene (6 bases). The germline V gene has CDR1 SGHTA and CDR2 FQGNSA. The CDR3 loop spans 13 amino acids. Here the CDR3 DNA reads TGTGCCAGCAGTTTAGTGGGGGGCAATGAGCAGTTCTTC. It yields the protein CASSLVGGNEQFF.

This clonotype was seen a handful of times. CDR3 residues: CASTASGGYNEQFF. The CDR3 DNA follows: TGTGCCAGCACCGCTAGCGGGGGTTACAATGAGCAGTTCTTC. The chain joins TRBV12-3 or TRBV12-4 to TRBJ2-1; TRBD2 matches at 10 bases. This CDR3 comprises 14 residues. Trimming removed 7 bases from V and 4 bases from J; junction bases left unmatched: 4.

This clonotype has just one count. The CDR3 reads CASSSYRGRSPLHF. CDR3 coding DNA: TGTGCCAGCAGCTCCTACAGGGGACGGTCACCCCTCCACTTT. The V call is TRBV5-4, the J call TRBJ1-6; 7 nucleotides match TRBD1. The J segment lost 10 bases and the V segment lost 3 bases, leaving 7 bases of the junction unmatched. This CDR3 is 14 amino acids long. Per the germline V gene, CDR1 is SGHNT and CDR2 is YYREEE (reference sequence). The whole variable domain, filled in from reference TRBV5-4 and TRBJ1-6, reads ETGVTQSPTHLIKTRGQQVTLRCSSQSGHNTVSWYQQALGQGPQFIFQYYREEENGRGNFPPRFSGLQFPNYSSELNVNALELDDSALYLCASSSYRGRSPLHFGNGTRLTVT.

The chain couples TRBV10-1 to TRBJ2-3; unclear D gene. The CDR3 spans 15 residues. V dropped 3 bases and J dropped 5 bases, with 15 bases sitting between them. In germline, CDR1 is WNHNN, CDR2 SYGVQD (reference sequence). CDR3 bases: TGCGCCAGCAGTGACTCCCGCTCGGGCCTAGATACGCAGTATTTT. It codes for CASSDSRSGLDTQYF.

CDR3 DNA sequence: TGTGCCAGCAGTGAAGACAGGGATCATGGCTACACCTTC. Residues: CASSEDRDHGYTF. The rearrangement links TRBV2 to TRBJ1-2; possible D gene TRBD1, 6 bases. The CDR3 spans 13 residues. Germline V gene lookup returns CDR1 SNHLY and CDR2 FYNNEI. Trimming removed 1 base at V and 6 bases at J, with 9 bases between.

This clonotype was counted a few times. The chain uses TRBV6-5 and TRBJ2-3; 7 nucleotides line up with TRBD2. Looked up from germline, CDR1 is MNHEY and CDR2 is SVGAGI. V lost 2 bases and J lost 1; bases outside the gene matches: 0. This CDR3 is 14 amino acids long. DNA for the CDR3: TGTGCCAGCAGTTACGCGGGGGGCACAGATACGCAGTATTTT. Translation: CASSYAGGTDTQYF.

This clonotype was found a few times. CDR3 nucleotides: TGCGCCAGCAGCTTGGCCTCGGCTAGCGGGCGCACAGATACGCAGTATTTT. Translation gives CASSLASASGRTDTQYF. The chain employs TRBV5-1 and TRBJ2-3, with 8 positions matching TRBD2. Per germline, CDR1 SGHRS and CDR2 YFSETQ. Losses at the gene ends were 0 bases for V and 1 base for J; bases not matched to a gene: 7. This CDR3 region has 17 residues.

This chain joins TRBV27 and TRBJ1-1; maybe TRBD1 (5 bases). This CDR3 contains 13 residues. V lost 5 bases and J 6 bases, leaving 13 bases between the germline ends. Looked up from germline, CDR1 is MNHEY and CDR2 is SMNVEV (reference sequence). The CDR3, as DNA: TGTGCCAGCAGTCCCGCGGGGGGAGCTGAAGCTTTCTTT. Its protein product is CASSPAGGAEAFF.

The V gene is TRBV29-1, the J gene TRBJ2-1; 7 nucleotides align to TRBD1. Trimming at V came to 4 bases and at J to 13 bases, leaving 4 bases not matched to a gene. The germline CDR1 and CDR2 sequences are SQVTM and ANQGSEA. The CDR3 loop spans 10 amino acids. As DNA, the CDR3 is TGCAGCGTTGCCGGGACAGAACAGTTCTTC. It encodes CSVAGTEQFF.

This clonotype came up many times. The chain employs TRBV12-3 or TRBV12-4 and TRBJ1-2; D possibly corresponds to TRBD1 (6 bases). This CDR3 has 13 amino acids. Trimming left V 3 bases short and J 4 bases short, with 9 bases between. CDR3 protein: CASSFPDSYGYTF. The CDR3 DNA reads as TGTGCCAGCAGTTTCCCGGACAGCTATGGCTACACCTTC.

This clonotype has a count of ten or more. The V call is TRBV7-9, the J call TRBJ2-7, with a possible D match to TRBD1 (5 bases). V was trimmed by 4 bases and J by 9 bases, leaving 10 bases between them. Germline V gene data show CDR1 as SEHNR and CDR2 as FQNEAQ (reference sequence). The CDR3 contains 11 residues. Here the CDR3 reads CASSSGFGQYV. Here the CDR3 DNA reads TGTGCCAGCAGCTCAGGGTTCGGGCAGTACGTC.